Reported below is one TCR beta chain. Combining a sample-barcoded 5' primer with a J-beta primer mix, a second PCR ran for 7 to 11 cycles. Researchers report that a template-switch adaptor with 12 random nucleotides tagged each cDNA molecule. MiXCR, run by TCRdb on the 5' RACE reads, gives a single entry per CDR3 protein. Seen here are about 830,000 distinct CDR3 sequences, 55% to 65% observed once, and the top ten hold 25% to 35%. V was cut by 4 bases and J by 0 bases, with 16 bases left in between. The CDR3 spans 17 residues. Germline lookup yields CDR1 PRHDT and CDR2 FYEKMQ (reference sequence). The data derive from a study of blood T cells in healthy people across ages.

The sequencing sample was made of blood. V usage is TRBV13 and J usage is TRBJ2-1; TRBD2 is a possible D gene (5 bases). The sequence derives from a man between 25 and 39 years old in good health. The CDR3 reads CASSSERFGNSYNEQFF. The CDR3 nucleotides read TGTGCCAGCAGCTCCGAGCGGTTTGGGAACTCCTACAATGAGCAGTTCTTC.